These 29 T cell receptor beta chains share one sample of origin, sequenced in a study of T cell responses to AZD1222 COVID-19 vaccine. Some clones are missing from TCRdb's copy, which holds only in-frame ones; the method was immunoSEQ multiplex PCR. The sample lists 150,000 to 160,000 clones, over 85% seen once, with approximately 17% in the top ten. This material consisted of peripheral blood, taken on day 0 of AZD1222 vaccination. The receptor set was obtained from an adult in good health.

This clone showed up just a few times. This rearrangement joins TRBV5-1 to TRBJ1-6; 11 positions agree with TRBD1. This CDR3 is built from 17 residues. Germline CDR1 SGHRS, CDR2 YFSETQ. Germline trimming cut 4 bases from V and 1 base from J; bases unmatched to any gene: 4. In DNA, the CDR3 is TGCGCCAGCAGCCCCGGGACAGGGGGTTCCTATAATTCACCCCTCCACTTT. It translates to CASSPGTGGSYNSPLHF.

The sample holds a few counts of this clone. The chain carries TRBV3-1 (or the pseudogene TRBV3-2) and TRBJ1-2, with D uncertain. The CDR3 sequence is 12 residues long. Germline V gene lookup returns CDR1 LGHDT and CDR2 YNNKEL (reference sequence). The V end was cut by 4 bases, the J end by 5 bases, with 8 bases between. DNA for the CDR3: TGTGCCAGCAGCCTCGACAAATATGGCTACACCTTC. Its translation is CASSLDKYGYTF.

In its sample, this clone was seen once. This chain links TRBV12-3 or TRBV12-4 with TRBJ2-5; TRBD1 matches at 9 bases. J was trimmed by 12 bases and V by 6 bases; bases with no gene match: 5. CDR3 size: 11 residues. CDR3 amino acids: CASSPGTGKYF. The CDR3 bases are TGTGCCAGCAGCCCCGGGACAGGGAAGTACTTC.

V usage is TRBV5-1 and J usage is TRBJ1-1, with TRBD1 matching over 8 bases. The ends lost 4 bases at V and 0 bases at J; junction bases unmatched: 5. CDR1 SGHRS and CDR2 YFSETQ come from the germline V gene. This CDR3 is built from 15 residues. In DNA, the CDR3 is TGCGCCAGCAGCGGTGGACAGGGTTTGAACACTGAAGCTTTCTTT. This gives the protein CASSGGQGLNTEAFF. Drawing the rest from reference TRBV5-1 and TRBJ1-1, the complete variable domain is KAGVTQTPRYLIKTRGQQVTLSCSPISGHRSVSWYQQTPGQGLQFLFEYFSETQRNKGNFPGRFSGRQFSNSRSEMNVSTLELGDSALYLCASSGGQGLNTEAFFGQGTRLTVV.

The V gene is TRBV10-3, the J gene TRBJ1-1; D perhaps matches TRBD1 (5 bases). Germline V gives CDR1 ENHRY, CDR2 SYGVKD. The CDR3 totals 13 residues. The ends were cut back, 7 bases at V and 5 bases at J, with 14 bases in the middle. The CDR3 here is CAITPGGRTEAFF. The CDR3 coding sequence is TGTGCCATCACTCCGGGGGGAAGGACTGAAGCTTTCTTT.

The CDR3 protein is CASSPQGETQYF. The CDR3 nucleotides read TGTGCCAGCAGCCCACAGGGGGAGACCCAGTACTTC. The rearrangement joins TRBV7-9 to TRBJ2-5; 7 bases fit TRBD1. CDR1 is SEHNR, CDR2 FQNEAQ, per germline (reference sequence). CDR3 length: 12 residues. The V gene end was trimmed by 5 bases and the J gene end by 5 bases; junction bases not matched to a gene: 2.

This sequence joins TRBV9 and TRBJ1-6; D remains ambiguous. CDR3 length: 15 amino acids. Germline lookup yields CDR1 SGDLS and CDR2 YYNGEE. With 4 bases removed from V and 8 bases from J, the gap between germline ends came to 16 bases. CDR3 in DNA: TGTGCCAGCAGCCCAGAAGGGCGATTTGATTCACCCCTCCACTTT. This translates into CASSPEGRFDSPLHF.

The J gene is TRBJ2-5, the V gene TRBV5-1; D might be TRBD2 (6 bases). Trimming pared 0 bases from V and 3 bases from J, leaving 12 bases between. This CDR3 contains 15 residues. Germline CDR1 reads SGHRS; CDR2 reads YFSETQ. In DNA form, the CDR3 reads TGCGCCAGCAGCTTGGCCGGGACGGGAGAAGAGACCCAGTACTTC. This translates into CASSLAGTGEETQYF. Full variable domain (remainder filled in from reference TRBV5-1 and TRBJ2-5): KAGVTQTPRYLIKTRGQQVTLSCSPISGHRSVSWYQQTPGQGLQFLFEYFSETQRNKGNFPGRFSGRQFSNSRSEMNVSTLELGDSALYLCASSLAGTGEETQYFGPGTRLLVL.

The chain has TRBV9 and TRBJ1-6; D is perhaps TRBD1 (6 bases). This CDR3 has 14 amino acids. The germline CDR1 and CDR2 sequences are SGDLS and YYNGEE. V was clipped by 4 bases and J by 6 bases, with 11 bases between them. The CDR3 spells CASSPGQPNSPLHF. Here the CDR3 DNA reads TGTGCCAGCAGCCCAGGACAGCCTAATTCACCCCTCCACTTT.

V usage is TRBV6-5 and J usage is TRBJ2-2; 10 nucleotides match TRBD2. The germline CDR1 and CDR2 sequences are MNHEY and SVGAGI. With 7 bases clipped from V and 4 bases from J, the junction kept 3 bases outside the gene matches. This CDR3 comprises 14 residues. The CDR3 DNA reads as TGTGCCAGCACCGCTAGCGGGGGCACCGGGGAGCTGTTTTTT. Translated: CASTASGGTGELFF.

The CDR3 is CASSPGPGQGLHEQYF. CDR3 sequence (DNA): TGTGCCAGCTCACCGGGACCGGGACAGGGTCTCCACGAGCAGTACTTC. The V call is TRBV18, the J call TRBJ2-7, with 9 bases aligning to TRBD1. Germline-derived CDR1 and CDR2 are KGHSH and LQKENI. The CDR3 has 16 residues. V was pared by 3 bases and J by 5 bases, with 11 bases of the junction left unmatched.

V usage is TRBV5-1 and J usage is TRBJ1-5; no clear D. Trimming stripped 4 bases from V and 7 bases from J, with 15 bases between. The germline CDR1 and CDR2 sequences are SGHRS and YFSETQ. The CDR3 is 14 amino acids. The CDR3 loop is CASSPSPGGQPQHF. The CDR3 coding sequence is TGCGCCAGCAGCCCAAGTCCCGGCGGACAGCCCCAGCATTTT.

J is TRBJ1-6 and V is TRBV7-9; D call uncertain. Trimming took off 2 bases at V and 5 bases at J, with 4 bases between the two ends. There are 13 residues in the CDR3. From germline, CDR1 is SEHNR and CDR2 FQNEAQ (reference sequence). The CDR3 DNA is TGTGCCAGCAGCTTAACGAATAATTCACCCCTCCACTTT. Its translation: CASSLTNNSPLHF.

This chain uses TRBV12-3 or TRBV12-4 with TRBJ1-2; D remains ambiguous. This CDR3 spans 12 amino acids. Trimming took off 6 bases at V and 4 bases at J, with 9 bases between the two ends. The CDR3 nucleotides are TGTGCCAGCAGGCCGACGAGCTATGGCTACACCTTC. Amino acid sequence: CASRPTSYGYTF.

The chain has TRBV9 and TRBJ2-5, with 7 nucleotides matching TRBD1. With 0 bases clipped from V and 4 bases from J, the junction kept 6 bases outside the gene matches. From germline, CDR1 is SGDLS and CDR2 YYNGEE. The CDR3 has 15 residues. This CDR3 is CASSVGWDRLETQYF. The CDR3 coding sequence is TGTGCCAGCAGCGTAGGTTGGGACAGACTAGAGACCCAGTACTTC.

This chain joins TRBV13 and TRBJ1-1; weak D call: TRBD1 (5 bases). CDR3 length: 12 residues. The V and J ends lost 1 base and 5 bases respectively, with 5 bases between them. The germline V gene has CDR1 PRHDT and CDR2 FYEKMQ (reference sequence). The DNA of the CDR3 is TGTGCCAGCAGCTTAGAGGGGACTGAAGCTTTCTTT. Encoded protein: CASSLEGTEAFF.

The V gene is TRBV9, the J gene TRBJ1-2, with 7 nucleotides matching TRBD1. CDR1 is SGDLS, CDR2 YYNGEE, per germline. The CDR3 totals 14 residues. Trimming cost V 2 bases and J 4 bases; bases outside gene matches: 5. CDR3 sequence: CASSVRQGGYGYTF. CDR3 nucleotide sequence: TGTGCCAGCAGCGTGAGACAGGGAGGCTATGGCTACACCTTC.

The V and J genes are TRBV19 and TRBJ2-1; 13 nucleotides agree with TRBD2. CDR3 size: 15 residues. J lost 9 bases, V lost 5 bases, and 7 bases had no gene match. In germline, CDR1 is LNHDA, CDR2 SQIVND (reference sequence). The DNA for the CDR3 is TGTGCCAGTAGTCAACTAGCGGGGGGGCCGGCTGAGCAGTTCTTC. It yields the protein CASSQLAGGPAEQFF. The full variable domain, in which reference TRBV19 and TRBJ2-1 provide the parts outside the CDR3, is DGGITQSPKYLFRKEGQNVTLSCEQNLNHDAMYWYRQDPGQGLRLIYYSQIVNDFQKGDIAEGYSVSREKKESFPLTVTSAQKNPTAFYLCASSQLAGGPAEQFFGPGTRLTVL.

The rearrangement links TRBV5-1 to TRBJ1-3, with D maybe TRBD1 (5 bases). V was cut by 4 bases and J by 6 bases, with 17 bases left in between. Germline V gene sequence: CDR1 SGHRS, CDR2 YFSETQ. The CDR3 totals 15 residues. CDR3 coding DNA: TGCGCCAGCAGCGATCTATTAGGGGATGCAAACACCATATATTTT. It yields the protein CASSDLLGDANTIYF.

The chain employs TRBV15 and TRBJ1-1; D uncertain. The germline CDR1 and CDR2 sequences are LNHNV and YYDKDF (reference sequence). V lost 4 bases and J 4 bases, leaving 10 bases between the germline ends. The CDR3 sequence is 13 residues long. DNA for the CDR3: TGTGCCACCAGCACCCTAAGGAGCACTGAAGCTTTCTTT. This codes for CATSTLRSTEAFF.

V gene TRBV7-2 combines with J gene TRBJ1-4; tentative D call: TRBD1 (5 bases). Germline V gene sequence: CDR1 SGHTA, CDR2 FQGNSA. The CDR3 consists of 12 residues. Trimming removed 5 bases at V and 5 bases at J, with 6 bases between. The CDR3 sequence: CASSRDNEKLFF. The DNA for the CDR3 is TGTGCCAGCAGCCGGGACAATGAAAAACTGTTTTTT.

The gene calls are TRBV5-4 and TRBJ2-7, with D uncertain. The V end was cut by 2 bases, the J end by 2 bases, with 11 bases between. The CDR3 is 14 residues long. Germline-derived CDR1 and CDR2 are SGHNT and YYREEE (reference sequence). In nucleotides, the CDR3 is TGTGCCAGCAGCTTAGAGGATCGACCCTACGAGCAGTACTTC. This gives the protein CASSLEDRPYEQYF.

The gene calls are TRBV9 and TRBJ2-3; 8 positions match TRBD2. Trimming took 2 bases from V and 2 from J; bases not matched to a gene: 7. Germline CDR1 and CDR2: SGDLS and YYNGEE. The CDR3 length is 16 residues. The chain's CDR3 is CASSVDPGGFTDTQYF. The CDR3 DNA reads TGTGCCAGCAGCGTCGACCCGGGGGGGTTCACAGATACGCAGTATTTT.

The rearrangement joins TRBV7-2 to TRBJ2-7, with D possibly being TRBD2 (6 bases). The germline gives CDR1 SGHTA, CDR2 FQGNSA. This CDR3 region has 14 residues. Trimming stripped 4 bases from V and 7 bases from J, with 17 bases between. The CDR3 coding sequence is TGTGCCAGCAGCTATGGAGGGACCTGGCAAGAGCAGTACTTC. Translating it yields CASSYGGTWQEQYF.

Points on this clone: At one end the junction does not follow the germline gene, possibly because of a read error. The rearrangement joins TRBV25-1 to TRBJ1-1, with D unresolved. There are 11 residues in the CDR3. Germline loops: CDR1 MGHDK, CDR2 SYGVNS. The chain's CDR3 is CASSEKFFLIF. The CDR3 DNA follows: TGTGCCAGCAGTGAAAAATTCTTCCTGATCTTT. Using reference TRBV25-1 and TRBJ1-1 for the parts outside the CDR3, the full variable domain is EADIYQTPRYLVIGTGKKITLECSQTMGHDKMYWYQQDPGMELHLIHYSYGVNSTEKGDLSSESTVSRIRTEHFPLTLESARPSHTSQYLCASSEKFFLIFGQGTRLTVV.

The V gene is TRBV5-1, the J gene TRBJ2-5; TRBD2 agrees at 8 bases. This CDR3 has 14 residues. Trimming at V came to 6 bases and at J to 5 bases, leaving 9 bases not matched to a gene. Germline-derived CDR1 and CDR2 are SGHRS and YFSETQ. The CDR3 region is CASTYLTSDETQYF. Written as DNA, the CDR3 is TGCGCCAGCACCTACCTGACTAGCGACGAGACCCAGTACTTC.

The V gene is TRBV5-1, the J gene TRBJ2-1; 10 nucleotides match TRBD2. With V trimmed by 0 bases and J by 6 bases, 3 bases remained unmatched. The germline gives CDR1 SGHRS, CDR2 YFSETQ. There are 15 residues in the CDR3. In DNA form, the CDR3 reads TGCGCCAGCAGCTTGGTAGCGGGGGGCTCCAATGAGCAGTTCTTC. Its translation: CASSLVAGGSNEQFF.

This chain joins TRBV20-1 and TRBJ2-7, with 7 bases identical to TRBD1. Trimming removed 3 bases from V and 2 bases from J; junction bases left unmatched: 7. The CDR3 length is 14 residues. Germline V gene sequence: CDR1 DFQATT, CDR2 SNEGSKA (reference sequence). The CDR3 loop reads CSASEGTAAYEQYF. CDR3 sequence (DNA): TGCAGTGCTAGTGAAGGGACAGCCGCCTACGAGCAGTACTTC.

The V and J genes are TRBV2 and TRBJ2-3; 9 bases are shared with TRBD2. This CDR3 region has 18 residues. CDR1 and CDR2 from the germline V gene are SNHLY and FYNNEI. Trimming took 5 bases from V and 2 from J; bases not matched to a gene: 14. The CDR3 sequence: CASSPQGLAGWNTDTQYF. Written as DNA, the CDR3 is TGTGCCAGCAGTCCCCAGGGTCTAGCGGGGTGGAACACAGATACGCAGTATTTT.